This TCR beta chain came from a study of control samples from healthy donors and cancer patients. TCRdb keeps only in-frame clones here, not all; method: immunoSEQ multiplex PCR. This sample has roughly 200,000 clones, with roughly 94% found just once. The CDR3 extends over 14 amino acids. Trimming took 0 bases from V and 7 from J, leaving 10 bases between them. Germline lookup yields CDR1 SGHKS and CDR2 YYEKEE (reference sequence). The sequence derives from a man in his fifties in good health. V gene TRBV5-5 combines with J gene TRBJ1-4; D is undetermined. The specimen was blood. CDR3 bases: TGTGCCAGCAGCTTGGGCGGGGTCGGTGAAAAACTGTTTTTT. It translates to CASSLGGVGEKLFF.